This TCR beta chain was observed in a study of T-cell memory formation after mild COVID-19. Study observations and caveats: Contracting CD4+ clones sat mainly in CM and EM; CD8+ in EMRA. Contracting clones from day 15 to 85 showed balanced CD4/CD8; later expanders favored CD4+.

Germline-derived CDR1 and CDR2 are MNHEY and SMNVEV (reference sequence). Trimming left V 0 bases short and J 1 base short, with 9 bases between. The CDR3 consists of 15 residues. The table lists this clonotype with a few counts. What it recognizes is unknown. The authors produced TCR alpha and TCR beta cDNA libraries with sample barcodes and UMIs by 5'RACE using constant-segment primers. TCRdb ran MiXCR on the 5' RACE reads and lists one entry per CDR3 protein. The sample lists hundreds of thousands of distinct CDR3 sequences, around a quarter occurring once. The rearrangement uses TRBV27 and TRBJ1-2; no reliable D call. The sample comprised PBMCs or a T cell subset sorted from them (not recorded which). The receptor was derived from an adult woman who had mild COVID-19 (a few samples of this study predate the infection). Cell type and time point are not known. This CDR3 reads CASSLSLPINYGYTF. The CDR3 region has the DNA TGTGCCAGCAGTTTATCGCTCCCAATTAACTATGGCTACACCTTC.